This T cell receptor beta chain was documented in a study of T cell responses to AZD1222 COVID-19 vaccine. Overall study results and limits: Spike was spanned by vaccine-associated CD4 TCRs, with dominance at 160-218 and 743-854. AZD1222 recipients seropositive at baseline numbered only six or seven.

Of note for this clone: Its antigen is still unknown.

V was cut by 7 bases and J by 10 bases, with 14 bases left in between. The CDR3 loop spans 12 amino acids. CDR1 LNHDA and CDR2 SQIVND come from the germline V gene (reference sequence). Using immunoSEQ multiplex PCR, the repertoire was profiled, and TCRdb retains in-frame clones only, with some absent. This table holds 100,000 to 150,000 clones, 75% to 90% found once. The chain employs TRBV19 and TRBJ2-1; TRBD2 is a possible D gene (7 bases). The clonotype was recovered from an adult in good health. Here the sequenced sample was peripheral blood, taken on day 0 of AZD1222 vaccination. The CDR3 sequence: CASTLGGDEQFF. The CDR3 coding sequence is TGTGCCAGTACTCTAGGGGGGGACGAGCAGTTCTTC. Combining the CDR3 with reference TRBV19 and TRBJ2-1 gives the whole variable domain DGGITQSPKYLFRKEGQNVTLSCEQNLNHDAMYWYRQDPGQGLRLIYYSQIVNDFQKGDIAEGYSVSREKKESFPLTVTSAQKNPTAFYLCASTLGGDEQFFGPGTRLTVL.